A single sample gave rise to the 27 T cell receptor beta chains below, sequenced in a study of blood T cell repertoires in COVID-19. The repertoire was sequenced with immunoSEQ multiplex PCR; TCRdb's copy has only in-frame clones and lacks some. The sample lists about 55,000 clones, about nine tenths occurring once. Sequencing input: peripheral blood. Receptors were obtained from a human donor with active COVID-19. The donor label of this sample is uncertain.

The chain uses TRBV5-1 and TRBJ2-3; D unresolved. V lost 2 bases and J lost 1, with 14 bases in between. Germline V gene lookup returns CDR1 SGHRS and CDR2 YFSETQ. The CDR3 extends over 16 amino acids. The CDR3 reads CASSLNPPTGTDTQYF. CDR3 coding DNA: TGCGCCAGCAGCTTAAACCCTCCGACTGGCACAGATACGCAGTATTTT.

The DNA for the CDR3 is TGTGCCAGCAGTTCCGGGGATACGAACACCGGGGAGCTGTTTTTT. Translated: CASSSGDTNTGELFF. V gene TRBV6-5 combines with J gene TRBJ2-2; a weak D match, TRBD2 (5 bases). Trimming left V 4 bases short and J 0 bases short, with 9 bases between. Germline assignment: CDR1 MNHEY and CDR2 SVGAGI. The CDR3 covers 15 residues.

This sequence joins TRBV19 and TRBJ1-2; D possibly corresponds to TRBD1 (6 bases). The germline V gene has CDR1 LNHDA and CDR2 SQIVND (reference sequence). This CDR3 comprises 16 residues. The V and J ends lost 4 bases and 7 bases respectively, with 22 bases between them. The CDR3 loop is CASSTVNGGGEIGYTF. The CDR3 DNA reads TGTGCCAGTAGTACTGTCAATGGCGGGGGCGAAATTGGCTACACCTTC.

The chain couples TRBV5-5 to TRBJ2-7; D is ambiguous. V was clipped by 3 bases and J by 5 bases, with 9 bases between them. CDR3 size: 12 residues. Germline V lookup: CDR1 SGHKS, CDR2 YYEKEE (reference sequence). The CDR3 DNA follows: TGTGCCAGCAGCTCCGGGTGGGACGAGCAGTACGTC. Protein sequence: CASSSGWDEQYV.

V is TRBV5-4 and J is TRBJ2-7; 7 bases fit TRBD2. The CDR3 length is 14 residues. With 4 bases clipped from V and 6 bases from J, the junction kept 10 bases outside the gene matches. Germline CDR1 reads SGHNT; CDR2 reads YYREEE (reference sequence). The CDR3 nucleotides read TGTGCCAGCAGCCAAGCGGGGCGAACCGTCGAGCAGTACTTC. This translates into CASSQAGRTVEQYF.

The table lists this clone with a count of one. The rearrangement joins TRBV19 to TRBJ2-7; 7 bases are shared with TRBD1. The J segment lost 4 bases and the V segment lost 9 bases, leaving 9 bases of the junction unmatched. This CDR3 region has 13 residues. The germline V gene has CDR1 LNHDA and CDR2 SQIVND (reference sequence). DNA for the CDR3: TGTGCCAGAGAAGGGCAGGGGGTTTACGAGCAGTACTTC. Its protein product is CAREGQGVYEQYF.

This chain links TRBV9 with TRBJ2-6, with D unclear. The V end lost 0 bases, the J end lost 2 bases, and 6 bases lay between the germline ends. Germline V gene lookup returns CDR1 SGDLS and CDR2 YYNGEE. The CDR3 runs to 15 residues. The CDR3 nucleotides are TGTGCCAGCAGCGTAGATAGTACTGGGGCCAACGTCCTGACTTTC. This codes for CASSVDSTGANVLTF.

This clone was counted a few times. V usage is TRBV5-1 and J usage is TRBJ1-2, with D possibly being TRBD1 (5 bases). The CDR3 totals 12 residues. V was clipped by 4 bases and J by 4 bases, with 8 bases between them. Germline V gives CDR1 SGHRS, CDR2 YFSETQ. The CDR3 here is CASSADSYGYTF. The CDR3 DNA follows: TGCGCCAGCAGCGCTGACAGCTATGGCTACACCTTC.

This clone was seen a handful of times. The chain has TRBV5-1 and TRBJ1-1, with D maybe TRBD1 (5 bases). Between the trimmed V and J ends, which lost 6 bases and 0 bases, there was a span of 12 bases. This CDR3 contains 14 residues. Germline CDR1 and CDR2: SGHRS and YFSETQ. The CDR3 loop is CASKGAAMNTEAFF. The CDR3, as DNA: TGCGCCAGCAAAGGGGCTGCGATGAACACTGAAGCTTTCTTT.

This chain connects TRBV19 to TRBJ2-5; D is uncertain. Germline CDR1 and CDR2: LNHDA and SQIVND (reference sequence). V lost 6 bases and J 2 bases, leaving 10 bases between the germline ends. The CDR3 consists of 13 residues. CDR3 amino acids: CASRNPPQETQYF. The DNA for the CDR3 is TGTGCCAGTAGAAATCCCCCGCAAGAGACCCAGTACTTC.

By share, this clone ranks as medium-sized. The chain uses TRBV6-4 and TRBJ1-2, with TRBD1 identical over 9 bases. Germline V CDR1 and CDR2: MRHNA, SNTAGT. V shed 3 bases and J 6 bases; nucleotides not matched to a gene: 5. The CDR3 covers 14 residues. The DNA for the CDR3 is TGTGCCAGCAGTGATGGGACAGGGACAGATGGCTACACCTTC. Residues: CASSDGTGTDGYTF.

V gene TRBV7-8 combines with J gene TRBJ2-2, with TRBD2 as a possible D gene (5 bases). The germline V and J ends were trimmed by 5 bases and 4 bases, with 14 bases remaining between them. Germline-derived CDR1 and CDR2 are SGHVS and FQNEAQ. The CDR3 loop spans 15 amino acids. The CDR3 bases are TGTGCCAGCAGCCCCCCTCTCCGGGGCACCGGGGAGCTGTTTTTT. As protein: CASSPPLRGTGELFF.

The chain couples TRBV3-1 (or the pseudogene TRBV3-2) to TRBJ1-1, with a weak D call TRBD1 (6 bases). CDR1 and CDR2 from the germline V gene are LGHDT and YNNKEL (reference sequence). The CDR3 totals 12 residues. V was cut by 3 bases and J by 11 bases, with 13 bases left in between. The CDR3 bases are TGTGCCAGCAGCCAGAGAACAGGGTGGGCTTTCTTT. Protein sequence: CASSQRTGWAFF.

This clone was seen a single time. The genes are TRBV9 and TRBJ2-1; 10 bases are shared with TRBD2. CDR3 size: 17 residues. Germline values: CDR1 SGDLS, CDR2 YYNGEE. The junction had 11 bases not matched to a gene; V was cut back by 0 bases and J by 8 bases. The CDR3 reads CASSVVGGLAGVYEQFF. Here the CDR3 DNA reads TGTGCCAGCAGCGTAGTTGGGGGGCTAGCGGGAGTCTATGAGCAGTTCTTC.

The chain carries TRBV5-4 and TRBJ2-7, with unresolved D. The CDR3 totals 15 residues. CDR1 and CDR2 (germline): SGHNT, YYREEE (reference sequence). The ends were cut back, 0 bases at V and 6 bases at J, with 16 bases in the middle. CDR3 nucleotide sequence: TGTGCCAGCAGCTTGGACAGCTCCCTCTTTGGCGAGCAGTACGTC. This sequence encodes CASSLDSSLFGEQYV.

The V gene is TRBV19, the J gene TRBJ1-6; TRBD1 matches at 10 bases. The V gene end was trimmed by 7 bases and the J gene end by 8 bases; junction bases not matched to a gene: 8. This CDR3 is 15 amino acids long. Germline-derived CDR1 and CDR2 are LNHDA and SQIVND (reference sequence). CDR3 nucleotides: TGTGCCAGTACTTGGGGGACAGGGGTTTATTCACCCCTCCACTTT. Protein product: CASTWGTGVYSPLHF.

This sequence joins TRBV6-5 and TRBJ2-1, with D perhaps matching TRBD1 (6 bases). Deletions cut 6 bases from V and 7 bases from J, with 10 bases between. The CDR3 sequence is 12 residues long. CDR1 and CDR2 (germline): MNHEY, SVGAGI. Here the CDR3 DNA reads TGTGCCAGCAGGAGACAGGTGAATGAGCAGTTCTTC. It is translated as CASRRQVNEQFF.

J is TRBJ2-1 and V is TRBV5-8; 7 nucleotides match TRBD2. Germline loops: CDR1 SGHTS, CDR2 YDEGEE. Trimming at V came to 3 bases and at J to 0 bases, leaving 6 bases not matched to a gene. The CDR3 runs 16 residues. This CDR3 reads CASSSQRGPSYNEQFF. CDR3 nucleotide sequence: TGTGCCAGCAGCTCCCAGCGGGGACCCTCCTACAATGAGCAGTTCTTC.

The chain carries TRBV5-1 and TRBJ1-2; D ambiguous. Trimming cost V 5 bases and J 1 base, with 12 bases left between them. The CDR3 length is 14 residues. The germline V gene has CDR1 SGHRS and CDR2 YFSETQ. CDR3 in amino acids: CASSNGEFNYGYTF. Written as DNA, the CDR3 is TGCGCCAGCAGTAACGGGGAGTTTAACTATGGCTACACCTTC.

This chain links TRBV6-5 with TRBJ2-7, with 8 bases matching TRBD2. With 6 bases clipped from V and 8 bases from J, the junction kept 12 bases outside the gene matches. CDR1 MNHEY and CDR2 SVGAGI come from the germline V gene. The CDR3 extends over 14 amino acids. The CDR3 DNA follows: TGTGCCAGCAGGCGTAGCGGGGAAACCTCCCAGCAGTACGTC. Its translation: CASRRSGETSQQYV.

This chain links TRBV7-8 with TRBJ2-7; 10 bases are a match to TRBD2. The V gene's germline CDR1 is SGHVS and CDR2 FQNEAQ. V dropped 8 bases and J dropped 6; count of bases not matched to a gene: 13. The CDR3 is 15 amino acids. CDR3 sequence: CASSPRASGGGEQYV. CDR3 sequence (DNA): TGTGCCAGCTCCCCTCGGGCTAGCGGGGGTGGCGAGCAGTACGTC.

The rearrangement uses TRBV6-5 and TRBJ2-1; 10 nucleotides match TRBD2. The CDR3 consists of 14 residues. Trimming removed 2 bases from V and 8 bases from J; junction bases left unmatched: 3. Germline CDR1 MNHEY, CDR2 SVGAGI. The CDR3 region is CASSYQRGGYEQFF. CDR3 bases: TGTGCCAGCAGTTACCAGCGGGGGGGGTATGAGCAGTTCTTC.

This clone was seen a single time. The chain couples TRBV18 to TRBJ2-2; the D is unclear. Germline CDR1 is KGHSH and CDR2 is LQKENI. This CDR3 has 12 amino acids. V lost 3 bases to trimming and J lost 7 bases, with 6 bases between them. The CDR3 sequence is CASSPRVGELFF. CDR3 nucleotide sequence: TGTGCCAGCTCACCGCGCGTCGGGGAGCTGTTTTTT.

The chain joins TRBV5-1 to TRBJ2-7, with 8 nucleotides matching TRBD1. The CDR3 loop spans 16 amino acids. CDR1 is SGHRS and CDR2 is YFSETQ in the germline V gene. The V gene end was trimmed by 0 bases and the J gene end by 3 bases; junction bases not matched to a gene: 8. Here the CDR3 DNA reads TGCGCCAGCAGCTTGGACGGACAGGGAGTAATCTACGAGCAGTACTTC. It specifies CASSLDGQGVIYEQYF.

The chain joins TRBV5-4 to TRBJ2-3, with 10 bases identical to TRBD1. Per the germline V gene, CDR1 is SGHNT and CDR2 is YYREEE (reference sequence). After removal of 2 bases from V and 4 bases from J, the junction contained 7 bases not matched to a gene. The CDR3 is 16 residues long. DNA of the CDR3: TGTGCCAGCAGCTTAGGACGGGACAGGGGAGCAGATACGCAGTATTTT. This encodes CASSLGRDRGADTQYF.

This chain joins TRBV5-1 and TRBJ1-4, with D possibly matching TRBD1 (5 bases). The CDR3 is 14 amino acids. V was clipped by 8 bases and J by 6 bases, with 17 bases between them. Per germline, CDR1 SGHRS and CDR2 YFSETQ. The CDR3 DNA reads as TGCGCCAGTCGGATACGACAGCGAGATGAAAAACTGTTTTTT. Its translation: CASRIRQRDEKLFF.

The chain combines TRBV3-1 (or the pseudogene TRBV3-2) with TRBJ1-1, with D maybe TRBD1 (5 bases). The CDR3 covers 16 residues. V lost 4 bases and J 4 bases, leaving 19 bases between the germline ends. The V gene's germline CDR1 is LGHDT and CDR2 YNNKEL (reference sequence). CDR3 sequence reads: CASSPRDGGRGTEAFF. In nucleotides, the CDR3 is TGTGCCAGCAGCCCCCGGGACGGGGGTCGAGGCACTGAAGCTTTCTTT.